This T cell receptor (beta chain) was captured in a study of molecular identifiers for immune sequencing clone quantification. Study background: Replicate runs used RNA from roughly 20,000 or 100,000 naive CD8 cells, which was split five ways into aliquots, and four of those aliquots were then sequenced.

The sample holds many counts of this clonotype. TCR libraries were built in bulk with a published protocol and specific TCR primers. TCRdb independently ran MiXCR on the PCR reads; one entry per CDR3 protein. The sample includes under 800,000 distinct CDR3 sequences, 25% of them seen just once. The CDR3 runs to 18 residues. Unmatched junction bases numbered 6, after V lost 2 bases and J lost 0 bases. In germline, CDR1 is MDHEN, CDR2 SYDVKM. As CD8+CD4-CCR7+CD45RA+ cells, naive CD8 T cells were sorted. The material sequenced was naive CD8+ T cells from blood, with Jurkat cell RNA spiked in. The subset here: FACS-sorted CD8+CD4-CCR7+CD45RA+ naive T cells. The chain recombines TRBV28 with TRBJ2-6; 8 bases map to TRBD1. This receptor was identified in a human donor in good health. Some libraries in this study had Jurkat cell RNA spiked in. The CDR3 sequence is CASSLLQGAISGANVLTF. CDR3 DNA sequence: TGTGCCAGCAGTTTACTCCAGGGGGCCATCTCTGGGGCCAACGTCCTGACTTTC.